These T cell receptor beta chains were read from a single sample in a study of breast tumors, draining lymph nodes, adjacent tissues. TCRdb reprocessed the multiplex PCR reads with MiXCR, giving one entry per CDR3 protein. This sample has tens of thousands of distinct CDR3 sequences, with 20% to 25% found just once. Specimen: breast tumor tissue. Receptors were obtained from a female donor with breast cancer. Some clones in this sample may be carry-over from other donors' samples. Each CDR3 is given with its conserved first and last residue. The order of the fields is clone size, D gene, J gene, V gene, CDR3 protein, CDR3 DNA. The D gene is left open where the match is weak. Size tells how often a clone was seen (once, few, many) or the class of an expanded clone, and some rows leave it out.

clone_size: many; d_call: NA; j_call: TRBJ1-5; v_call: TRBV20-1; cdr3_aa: CSAREGLSNQPQHF; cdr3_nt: TGCAGTGCTAGAGAGGGGCTGAGCAATCAGCCCCAGCATTTT
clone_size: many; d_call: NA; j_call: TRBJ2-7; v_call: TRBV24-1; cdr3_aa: CATSLASSYEQYF; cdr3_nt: TGTGCCACCAGTCTAGCATCGTCCTACGAGCAGTACTTC
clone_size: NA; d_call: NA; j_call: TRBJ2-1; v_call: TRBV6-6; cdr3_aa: CASSYGPPGGDEQFF; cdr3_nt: TGTGCCAGCAGTTACGGGCCACCCGGGGGCGATGAGCAGTTCTTC
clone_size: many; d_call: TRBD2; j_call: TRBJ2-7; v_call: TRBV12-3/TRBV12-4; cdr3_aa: CASRAGGAGGTHEQYF; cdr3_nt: TGTGCCAGCAGGGCCGGGGGAGCGGGAGGTACCCACGAGCAGTACTTC
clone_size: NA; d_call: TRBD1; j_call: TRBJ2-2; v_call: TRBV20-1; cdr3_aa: CSAKLTGVGGELFF; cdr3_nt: TGCAGCGCAAAATTGACAGGGGTTGGCGGGGAGCTGTTTTTT
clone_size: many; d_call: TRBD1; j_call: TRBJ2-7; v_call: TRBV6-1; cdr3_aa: CASSERTGYYEQYF; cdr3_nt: TGTGCCAGCAGTGAGCGGACAGGTTATTACGAGCAGTACTTC
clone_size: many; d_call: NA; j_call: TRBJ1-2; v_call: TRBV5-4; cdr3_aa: CASSRARASNYGYTF; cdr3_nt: TGTGCCAGCAGCCGTGCCAGAGCTTCAAACTATGGCTACACCTTC
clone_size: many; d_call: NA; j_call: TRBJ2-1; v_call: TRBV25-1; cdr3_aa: CASSDWETYNEQFF; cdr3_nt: TGTGCCAGCAGTGATTGGGAGACCTACAATGAGCAGTTCTTC
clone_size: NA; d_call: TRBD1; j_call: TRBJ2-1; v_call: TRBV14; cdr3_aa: CASSKTGAPGNEQFF; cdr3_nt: TGTGCCAGCAGCAAGACAGGGGCCCCTGGCAATGAGCAGTTCTTC
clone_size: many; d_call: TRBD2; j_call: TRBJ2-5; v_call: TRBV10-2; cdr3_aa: CASRATSGVETQYF; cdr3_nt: TGCGCCAGCAGGGCGACTAGCGGGGTGGAGACCCAGTACTTC
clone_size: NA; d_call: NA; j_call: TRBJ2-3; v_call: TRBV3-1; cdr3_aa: CASSQAWQGMADTQYF; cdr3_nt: TGTGCCAGCAGCCAAGCATGGCAGGGGATGGCAGATACGCAGTATTTT
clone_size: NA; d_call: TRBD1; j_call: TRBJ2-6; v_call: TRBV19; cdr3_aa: CASTDRGGTAGANVLTF; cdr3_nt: TGTGCCAGTACGGACAGGGGTGGTACTGCTGGGGCCAACGTCCTGACTTTC
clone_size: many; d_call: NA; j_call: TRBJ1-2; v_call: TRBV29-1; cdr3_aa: CSVEDGWGSYGYTF; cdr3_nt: TGCAGCGTTGAGGATGGGTGGGGCAGCTATGGCTACACCTTC
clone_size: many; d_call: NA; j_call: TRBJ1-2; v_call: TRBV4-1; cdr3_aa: CASSQWGKGSYGYTF; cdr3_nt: TGCGCCAGCAGCCAATGGGGTAAAGGAAGCTATGGCTACACCTTC
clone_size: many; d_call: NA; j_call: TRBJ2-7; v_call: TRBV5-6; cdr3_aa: CASSSVSRTATYEQYF; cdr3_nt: TGTGCCAGCAGCTCGGTTAGTCGGACAGCTACCTACGAGCAGTACTTC